This passage covers 31 T cell receptor beta chains from one sample sequenced in a study of cytomegalovirus exposure and HLA in healthy donors. With 60 Vbeta and 13 Jbeta primers, the PCR was carried out. Sequencing used immunoSEQ multiplex PCR; TCRdb keeps in-frame clones, though not all of them. There are about 110,000 clones in the sample; just under 70% occur only once, and 5% to 7% lies in the top ten. Sequencing input: PBMCs. Receptors originate from a woman in her sixties or seventies in good health and CMV-seropositive.

This chain joins TRBV5-1 and TRBJ2-5, with D possibly matching TRBD2 (6 bases). Trimming shortened V by 5 bases and J by 4 bases, and 18 bases separated the two germline ends. CDR1 and CDR2 (germline): SGHRS, YFSETQ. The CDR3 runs to 15 residues. The CDR3 sequence is CASRPTLGGRETQYF. The CDR3 DNA sequence: TGCGCCAGCAGACCTACCCTAGGAGGGCGAGAGACCCAGTACTTC. The full variable domain, with the rest looked up from reference TRBV5-1 and TRBJ2-5, is KAGVTQTPRYLIKTRGQQVTLSCSPISGHRSVSWYQQTPGQGLQFLFEYFSETQRNKGNFPGRFSGRQFSNSRSEMNVSTLELGDSALYLCASRPTLGGRETQYFGPGTRLLVL.

The chain couples TRBV4-3 to TRBJ1-5; D ambiguous. With 0 bases removed from V and 5 bases from J, the gap between germline ends came to 5 bases. The germline CDR1 and CDR2 sequences are LGHNA and YSLEER. This CDR3 spans 13 amino acids. CDR3 sequence: CASSQERYQPQHF. Written as DNA, the CDR3 is TGCGCCAGCAGCCAAGAGCGCTATCAGCCCCAGCATTTT.

This clone was seen ten or more times. The chain links TRBV2 to TRBJ2-5, with TRBD1 matching over 9 bases. CDR3 size: 14 residues. Per germline, CDR1 SNHLY and CDR2 FYNNEI. V was pared by 6 bases and J by 4 bases, with 6 bases of the junction left unmatched. CDR3 bases: TGTGCCAGCAGACGGACAGGGGCAGGAGAGACCCAGTACTTC. This encodes CASRRTGAGETQYF.

The chain has TRBV7-8 and TRBJ1-2; D possibly corresponds to TRBD1 (5 bases). The ends were cut back, 4 bases at V and 2 bases at J, with 8 bases in the middle. Germline CDR1 is SGHVS and CDR2 is FQNEAQ. The length of the CDR3 is 13 residues. The CDR3 nucleotides read TGTGCCAGCAGCTCCAGGGTGAACTATGGCTACACCTTC. Protein: CASSSRVNYGYTF.

In nucleotides, the CDR3 is TGTGCCAGCAGTGAACCGGGACAAACTACCTTC. Amino acids: CASSEPGQTTF. This chain uses TRBV2 with TRBJ1-2, with D possibly matching TRBD1 (6 bases). CDR3 length equals 11 residues. Germline V CDR1 and CDR2: SNHLY, FYNNEI. V lost 2 bases, J lost 14 bases, and 12 bases lay in between.

This rearrangement joins TRBV6-6 to TRBJ2-3; 9 bases are a match to TRBD1. The CDR3 has 15 residues. The trim removed 6 bases at V and 5 bases at J, leaving 9 bases unmatched. Germline lookup yields CDR1 MNHNY and CDR2 SVGAGI (reference sequence). CDR3 DNA: TGTGCCAGCAGGAGTACAGGGGGCGGGAAAGATACGCAGTATTTT. Protein product: CASRSTGGGKDTQYF.

The chain joins TRBV18 to TRBJ2-7, with TRBD2 identical over 12 bases. Trimming removed 4 bases from V and 4 bases from J; junction bases left unmatched: 8. Germline values: CDR1 KGHSH, CDR2 LQKENI. This CDR3 has 16 amino acids. CDR3: CASSLFASGGVYEQYF. Written as DNA, the CDR3 is TGTGCCAGCTCACTTTTCGCTAGCGGGGGGGTGTACGAGCAGTACTTC.

The chain joins TRBV29-1 to TRBJ2-1; 11 nucleotides line up with TRBD1. The V segment lost 0 bases and the J segment 7 bases; nucleotides outside the gene matches: 5. CDR1 and CDR2 from the germline V gene are SQVTM and ANQGSEA. The CDR3 runs to 15 residues. The CDR3 spells CSVEDGQGAKNEQFF. The CDR3 DNA sequence: TGCAGCGTTGAAGATGGACAGGGGGCTAAAAATGAGCAGTTCTTC.

The chain uses TRBV5-1 and TRBJ2-1; the match to TRBD2 covers 12 bases. The CDR3 covers 15 residues. The ends lost 0 bases at V and 10 bases at J; junction bases unmatched: 5. Germline CDR1 is SGHRS and CDR2 is YFSETQ. CDR3 amino acids: CASSLATSGGQEQFF. The CDR3 DNA sequence: TGCGCCAGCAGCTTGGCGACTAGCGGGGGTCAGGAGCAGTTCTTC.

The chain recombines TRBV5-1 with TRBJ2-6, with a possible D match to TRBD1 (5 bases). Trimming cost V 3 bases and J 0 bases, with 13 bases left between them. This CDR3 has 17 amino acids. The germline gives CDR1 SGHRS, CDR2 YFSETQ. CDR3 protein: CASSSDSSSSGANVLTF. DNA for the CDR3: TGCGCCAGCAGCTCAGACAGTTCTTCCTCTGGGGCCAACGTCCTGACTTTC.

This chain joins TRBV29-1 and TRBJ1-1; D is undetermined. V was cut by 6 bases and J by 4 bases, with 15 bases left in between. Germline V gene data show CDR1 as SQVTM and CDR2 as ANQGSEA. The CDR3 is made up of 13 amino acids. The CDR3 loop reads CSVPTVSGTEAFF. The CDR3 bases are TGCAGCGTACCGACGGTCAGCGGCACTGAAGCTTTCTTT.

This chain connects TRBV5-1 to TRBJ2-7; weak D call: TRBD2 (5 bases). Germline CDR1 and CDR2: SGHRS and YFSETQ. This CDR3 region has 14 residues. The V and J ends lost 0 bases and 2 bases respectively, with 9 bases between them. CDR3 DNA sequence: TGCGCCAGCAGCTTGGGGCTAGCCACCTACGAGCAGTACTTC. This translates into CASSLGLATYEQYF.

The chain couples TRBV6-5 to TRBJ2-7; 10 bases are shared with TRBD1. The germline V gene has CDR1 MNHEY and CDR2 SVGAGI. J was trimmed by 3 bases and V by 8 bases; bases with no gene match: 10. This CDR3 is built from 15 residues. The CDR3 loop reads CASVYSGTGDYEQYF. CDR3 bases: TGTGCCAGCGTATACTCCGGGACAGGGGACTACGAGCAGTACTTC.

The chain carries TRBV5-1 and TRBJ1-2, with 8 bases aligning to TRBD1. This CDR3 region has 16 residues. Looked up from germline, CDR1 is SGHRS and CDR2 is YFSETQ. With V trimmed by 5 bases and J by 8 bases, 17 bases remained unmatched. The CDR3 reads CASRSQPLSGGQGYTF. CDR3 sequence (DNA): TGCGCCAGCAGAAGTCAACCACTCTCAGGGGGCCAGGGCTACACCTTC.

The chain has TRBV6-5 and TRBJ1-6, with 7 bases lining up with TRBD1. The trim removed 2 bases at V and 7 bases at J, leaving 8 bases unmatched. This CDR3 contains 16 residues. From germline, CDR1 is MNHEY and CDR2 SVGAGI. The CDR3 is CASSYLPQGSNSPLHF. The CDR3 DNA sequence: TGTGCCAGCAGTTACCTCCCACAGGGGTCCAATTCACCCCTCCACTTT.

The chain uses TRBV9 and TRBJ1-1, with D maybe TRBD1 (5 bases). The V end was cut by 5 bases, the J end by 0 bases, with 14 bases between. The CDR3 consists of 15 residues. CDR1 is SGDLS, CDR2 YYNGEE, per germline. Here the CDR3 DNA reads TGTGCCAGCAGAGCCGGGGGGTCCATGAACACTGAAGCTTTCTTT. As protein: CASRAGGSMNTEAFF.

This chain uses TRBV6-1 with TRBJ2-5; weak D call: TRBD2 (7 bases). This CDR3 spans 14 amino acids. V dropped 11 bases and J dropped 5 bases, with 21 bases sitting between them. Germline loops: CDR1 MNHNS, CDR2 SASEGT. In nucleotides, the CDR3 is TGTGCCTCCAACGGAGGGGGGGCCGGGGAGACCCAGTACTTC. Its translation is CASNGGGAGETQYF.

The chain is built from TRBV7-9 and TRBJ1-2; 10 nucleotides align to TRBD1. V was clipped by 3 bases and J by 4 bases; unmatched bases: 5. This CDR3 has 15 amino acids. Germline lookup yields CDR1 SEHNR and CDR2 FQNEAQ (reference sequence). The CDR3, as DNA: TGTGCCAGCAGCTTGACAGGGGGCGAGACCTATGGCTACACCTTC. It translates to CASSLTGGETYGYTF.

This clone showed up just a few times. The CDR3 reads CASSLQENTEAFF. The CDR3 DNA reads TGTGCCAGCAGCTTACAGGAGAACACTGAAGCTTTCTTT. V usage is TRBV7-8 and J usage is TRBJ1-1; D not resolved. The CDR3 covers 13 residues. CDR1 and CDR2 from the germline V gene are SGHVS and FQNEAQ. V lost 2 bases and J 1 base, leaving 5 bases between the germline ends.

The chain carries TRBV7-9 and TRBJ1-2, with D maybe TRBD1 (5 bases). Germline values: CDR1 SEHNR, CDR2 FQNEAQ (reference sequence). The CDR3 sequence is 14 residues long. V gave up 7 bases and J gave up 6 bases, with 18 bases separating them. CDR3 in amino acids: CASTFWGEDDGYTF. CDR3 in DNA: TGTGCCAGCACCTTTTGGGGGGAAGACGATGGCTACACCTTC.

This clone occurred a few times. The rearrangement links TRBV18 to TRBJ1-3, with a possible D match to TRBD1 (5 bases). This CDR3 is 17 amino acids long. The germline V gene has CDR1 KGHSH and CDR2 LQKENI. V lost 3 bases and J 1 base, leaving 16 bases between the germline ends. The CDR3 region has the DNA TGTGCCAGCTCACCGGCAGGGATTTTGGATTCTGGAAACACCATATATTTT. Protein product: CASSPAGILDSGNTIYF. Combining the CDR3 with reference TRBV18 and TRBJ1-3 gives the whole variable domain NAGVMQNPRHLVRRRGQEARLRCSPMKGHSHVYWYRQLPEEGLKFMVYLQKENIIDESGMPKERFSAEFPKEGPSILRIQQVVRGDSAAYFCASSPAGILDSGNTIYFGEGSWLTVV.

The chain is built from TRBV2 and TRBJ2-2; a possible D gene is TRBD1 (7 bases). Trimming stripped 6 bases from V and 2 bases from J, with 16 bases between. This CDR3 region has 16 residues. Germline lookup yields CDR1 SNHLY and CDR2 FYNNEI. Here the CDR3 reads CASSLRRGPNTGELFF. CDR3 nucleotide sequence: TGTGCCAGCAGCCTAAGGAGGGGGCCAAACACCGGGGAGCTGTTTTTT.

The rearrangement uses TRBV6-5 and TRBJ2-5; D may be TRBD2 (5 bases). The better agreement between TRBJ2-7 and the DNA end casts doubt on the J call. The CDR3 runs 16 residues. Looked up from germline, CDR1 is MNHEY and CDR2 is SVGAGI. CDR3 amino acids: CASSYSISGVPYEQYF. CDR3 DNA sequence: TGTGCCAGCAGTTACTCGATTTCCGGGGTTCCCTACGAGCAGTACTTC.

This clone was detected a few times. This chain connects TRBV6-6 to TRBJ1-5; 7 bases map to TRBD1. Germline CDR1 MNHNY, CDR2 SVGAGI (reference sequence). The J segment lost 7 bases and the V segment lost 5 bases, leaving 2 bases of the junction unmatched. The CDR3 has 12 residues. The CDR3 region is CASSTGVQPQHF. The DNA of the CDR3 is TGTGCCAGCAGTACAGGGGTACAGCCCCAGCATTTT.

The chain's CDR3 is CASSSGENTEAFF. In DNA form, the CDR3 reads TGTGCCAGCAGCTCAGGGGAGAACACTGAAGCTTTCTTT. This chain uses TRBV7-9 with TRBJ1-1; D might be TRBD1 (6 bases). This CDR3 is 13 amino acids long. In germline, CDR1 is SEHNR, CDR2 FQNEAQ (reference sequence). Trimming removed 4 bases from V and 1 base from J, with 7 bases in between.

This chain links TRBV6-5 with TRBJ2-7; possibly TRBD2 for D (6 bases). Per germline, CDR1 MNHEY and CDR2 SVGAGI. V was cut by 2 bases and J by 12 bases, with 11 bases left in between. The CDR3 covers 11 residues. DNA for the CDR3: TGTGCCAGCAGTTACGGGGGGTCTTGGTACTTC. Translated, it gives CASSYGGSWYF.

This clone was seen a single time. The CDR3 protein is CATSRGAGTVGVSNQPQHF. The CDR3 coding sequence is TGTGCCACCAGCAGAGGGGCCGGGACAGTCGGGGTAAGCAATCAGCCCCAGCATTTT. The chain recombines TRBV15 with TRBJ1-5; 7 positions match TRBD1. Germline V gene lookup returns CDR1 LNHNV and CDR2 YYDKDF (reference sequence). Germline trimming cut 1 base from V and 1 base from J; bases unmatched to any gene: 13. The CDR3 extends over 19 amino acids.

The chain employs TRBV6-1 and TRBJ1-5, with 8 bases aligning to TRBD1. Unmatched junction bases numbered 9, after V lost 7 bases and J lost 7 bases. In germline, CDR1 is MNHNS, CDR2 SASEGT. CDR3 length: 14 residues. CDR3 in DNA: TGTGCCAGCAAAGAGGGACAGGCCGGGCAGCCCCAGCATTTT. It yields the protein CASKEGQAGQPQHF.

The chain recombines TRBV5-1 with TRBJ2-2; D is possibly TRBD2 (6 bases). The CDR3 covers 16 residues. V was cut by 0 bases and J by 1 base, with 10 bases left in between. Germline V gene sequence: CDR1 SGHRS, CDR2 YFSETQ. The CDR3 DNA is TGCGCCAGCAGCTTGGTGGGCGGGGTGAACACCGGGGAGCTGTTTTTT. Translating gives CASSLVGGVNTGELFF. Looking up the rest from reference TRBV5-1 and TRBJ2-2 gives the full variable domain: KAGVTQTPRYLIKTRGQQVTLSCSPISGHRSVSWYQQTPGQGLQFLFEYFSETQRNKGNFPGRFSGRQFSNSRSEMNVSTLELGDSALYLCASSLVGGVNTGELFFGEGSRLTVL.

The chain employs TRBV6-1 and TRBJ2-3; weak D call: TRBD1 (6 bases). Germline CDR1 and CDR2: MNHNS and SASEGT. The length of the CDR3 is 19 residues. V was shortened by 1 base and J by 0 bases, with 20 bases between the two germline ends. The CDR3 region has the DNA TGTGCCAGCAGTGAAGGGGTGACAGGACCGAAGGTGAGCACAGATACGCAGTATTTT. Its protein is CASSEGVTGPKVSTDTQYF.

This clone has a handful of counts. The rearrangement joins TRBV29-1 to TRBJ2-7; D may be TRBD2 (6 bases). The CDR3 spans 12 residues. Trimming left V 0 bases short and J 7 bases short, with 10 bases between. Germline V gene data show CDR1 as SQVTM and CDR2 as ANQGSEA. This chain's CDR3 is CSVEEGRREQYF. CDR3 nucleotide sequence: TGCAGCGTTGAAGAAGGGAGGAGGGAGCAGTACTTC.